The T cell receptor beta chain described here comes from a study of T cell changes during pregnancy in multiple sclerosis. This CDR3 spans 14 amino acids. V lost 3 bases and J lost 7; bases outside the gene matches: 7. Germline-derived CDR1 and CDR2 are SEHNR and FQNEAQ (reference sequence). Repertoires were generated with immunoSEQ multiplex PCR, while TCRdb's copy carries only in-frame clones and drops some. Among approximately 100,000 clones listed, around nine tenths were seen once. The chain joins TRBV7-9 to TRBJ1-1; 8 bases are shared with TRBD1. This specimen consisted of peripheral blood, obtained in the second trimester of pregnancy. The origin of this receptor is a female donor with multiple sclerosis, enrolled in a pregnancy study. CDR3 nucleotide sequence: TGTGCCAGCAGCTTGATTGACAGGGGAATTGAAGCTTTCTTT. Translating it yields CASSLIDRGIEAFF.